The 5 T cell receptor beta chains given below trace back to one sample, sequenced in a study of T-cell memory formation after mild COVID-19. TCRdb reprocessed the 5' RACE reads with MiXCR, giving one entry per CDR3 protein. The top ten hold roughly 14% of the sample, which has some 120,000 distinct CDR3 sequences, roughly 15% seen once. Material for sequencing was PBMCs or a T cell subset sorted from them (not recorded which). Receptor source: an adult woman who had mild COVID-19 (a few samples of this study predate the infection). Cell type and time point are not known.

This clonotype was counted between two and nine times. The V call is TRBV3-1, the J call TRBJ1-2, with D uncertain. Looked up from germline, CDR1 is LGHDT and CDR2 is YNNKEL (reference sequence). V dropped 2 bases and J dropped 4 bases, with 26 bases sitting between them. This CDR3 has 19 amino acids. Here the CDR3 DNA reads TGTGCCAGCAGCCAAAAAGGGCCGACCCAACCGATCCCGATCTATGGCTACACCTTC. Translating gives CASSQKGPTQPIPIYGYTF.

The chain carries TRBV18 and TRBJ1-1; D is ambiguous. V dropped 1 base and J dropped 0 bases, with 9 bases sitting between them. CDR3 length: 15 residues. The V gene's germline CDR1 is KGHSH and CDR2 LQKENI. DNA of the CDR3: TGTGCCAGCTCACCACGGACGGAGATGAACACTGAAGCTTTCTTT. Translated: CASSPRTEMNTEAFF.

This clonotype is classed as medium-sized. The chain uses TRBV12-3 or TRBV12-4 and TRBJ2-5, with D unresolved. CDR3 size: 11 residues. Deletions cut 1 base from V and 5 bases from J, with 2 bases between. The CDR3 protein is CASSLGETQYF. CDR3 DNA sequence: TGTGCCAGCAGTTTAGGCGAGACCCAGTACTTC.

A few counts support this clonotype. The chain links TRBV7-3 to TRBJ2-2, with 13 bases identical to TRBD2. CDR1 is SGHTA and CDR2 is FQGTGA in the germline V gene. Unmatched junction bases numbered 11, after V lost 4 bases and J lost 3 bases. This CDR3 is built from 19 residues. The CDR3 region has the DNA TGTGCCAGCAGCTCTAGGGCCGGACTAGCGGGGGACCACACCGGGGAGCTGTTTTTT. Encoded protein: CASSSRAGLAGDHTGELFF. Full variable domain (outside the CDR3, taken from reference TRBV7-3 and TRBJ2-2): GAGVSQTPSNKVTEKGKYVELRCDPISGHTALYWYRQSLGQGPEFLIYFQGTGAADDSGLPNDRFFAVRPEGSVSTLKIQRTERGDSAVYLCASSSRAGLAGDHTGELFFGEGSRLTVL.

This clonotype has only a few counts. The chain has TRBV18 and TRBJ1-1; unclear D gene. There are 13 residues in the CDR3. Trimming took 5 bases from V and 3 from J, leaving 10 bases between them. The germline V gene has CDR1 KGHSH and CDR2 LQKENI. CDR3 DNA: TGTGCCAGCTCAAGCAGACGGGACACTGAAGCTTTCTTT. It encodes CASSSRRDTEAFF. The variable domain in full, with the rest retrieved from reference TRBV18 and TRBJ1-1, is NAGVMQNPRHLVRRRGQEARLRCSPMKGHSHVYWYRQLPEEGLKFMVYLQKENIIDESGMPKERFSAEFPKEGPSILRIQQVVRGDSAAYFCASSSRRDTEAFFGQGTRLTVV.